The rows below give T cell receptor beta chains drawn from one sample of a study of cytomegalovirus exposure and HLA in healthy donors. TCRdb's table, derived via immunoSEQ multiplex PCR, lists solely in-frame clones and lacks some. The data hold about 100,000 clones, with around three quarters observed a single time. Sequencing used PBMCs. Every receptor here comes from a female donor in good health and CMV-seropositive. Both conserved end residues are part of each CDR3. The order of the fields is clone size, J gene, V gene, D gene, CDR3 DNA, CDR3 protein. D genes are given only for firm matches. Size is stated for part of the rows, as once, few or many counts, or as a class when the clone is expanded.

few | TRBJ1-4 | TRBV7-9 | . | TGTGCCAGCAGCTTAGCGGCCAGTTGGGAAAAACTGTTTTTT | CASSLAASWEKLFF
. | TRBJ2-5 | TRBV11-2 | . | TGTGCCAGCAGCTTACAGGGGGGAGAGACCCAGTACTTC | CASSLQGGETQYF
few | TRBJ1-6 | TRBV5-6 | . | TGTGCCAGCAGCTCGGGAGGGAGGGCCCACAATAATTCACCCCTCCACTTT | CASSSGGRAHNNSPLHF
few | TRBJ1-2 | TRBV9 | TRBD1 | TGTGCCAGCAGCGCAGTAGACAGGGGCTATGGCTACACCTTC | CASSAVDRGYGYTF
few | TRBJ1-1 | TRBV4-2 | TRBD1 | TGTGCCAGCAGCCACCAGGGGGCGGGCACTGAAGCTTTCTTT | CASSHQGAGTEAFF
. | TRBJ2-1 | TRBV7-6 | TRBD2 | TGTGCCAGCAGCCCAAGGGTGGGGGGGGGCAATGAGCAGTTCTTC | CASSPRVGGGNEQFF
. | TRBJ1-6 | TRBV4-3 | . | TGCGCCAGCAGCCGGTCGGGAAATTCACCCCTCCACTTT | CASSRSGNSPLHF
. | TRBJ2-3 | TRBV11-2 | TRBD2 | TGTGCCAGCAGCCCAGGACTAGCGGGAGTTGGTACAGATACGCAGTATTTT | CASSPGLAGVGTDTQYF
. | TRBJ1-1 | TRBV30 | TRBD1 | TGTGCCTGGAGGGAGTATACGACAGGGATAAACACTGAAGCTTTCTTT | CAWREYTTGINTEAFF
. | TRBJ2-2 | TRBV2 | . | TGTGCCAGCACGGGGTGGGCAACCGGGGAGCTGTTTTTT | CASTGWATGELFF
few | TRBJ2-7 | TRBV27 | TRBD1 | TGTGCCAGCAGTTCCCTTGGGACAGGGGGCGGGAAACAGTACTTC | CASSSLGTGGGKQYF
. | TRBJ1-2 | TRBV19 | . | TGTGCCGCCAGCGTGCGGTCCCTCTATGGCTACACCTTC | CAASVRSLYGYTF
. | TRBJ2-7 | TRBV4-2 | . | TGTGCCAGCAGCCTGGAGTCGGGACAAGGGGCCTACGAGCAGTACTTC | CASSLESGQGAYEQYF
. | TRBJ2-2 | TRBV7-9 | . | TGTTCCAGCAGCTTATGGAACAGGGCTAACACCGGGGAGCTGTTTTTT | CSSSLWNRANTGELFF
. | TRBJ2-2 | TRBV10-2 | TRBD1 | TGCGCCAGCACCTGGACAGGGGGCCGCGCCGGGGAGCTGTTTTTT | CASTWTGGRAGELFF
. | TRBJ2-7 | TRBV19 | TRBD2 | TGTGCCAGTAGTATTCGGGGGGGCCACGAGCAGTACTTC | CASSIRGGHEQYF
. | TRBJ2-7 | TRBV7-2 | TRBD1 | TGTGCCAGCAGCTTAGTTGGACAGGGCTACGAGCAGTACTTC | CASSLVGQGYEQYF
. | TRBJ1-1 | TRBV5-1 | . | TGCGCCAGCAGCTTGGAAGGGGTCCTTAGAGTGAACACTGAAGCTTTCTTT | CASSLEGVLRVNTEAFF
few | TRBJ1-2 | TRBV27 | TRBD1 | TGTGCCAGCAGTTCACAGGGGGCGCACTATGGCTACACCTTC | CASSSQGAHYGYTF
. | TRBJ1-5 | TRBV18 | TRBD1 | TGTGCCAGCTCACCAGGCACAGGGGGTCAATATCAGCCCCAGCATTTT | CASSPGTGGQYQPQHF
. | TRBJ2-7 | TRBV7-9 | TRBD2 | TGTGCCAGCAGCCAGTCGGGGGGACGCGACGAGCAGTACTTC | CASSQSGGRDEQYF
. | TRBJ2-7 | TRBV18 | TRBD1 | TGTGCCAGCTCAGCTGCGACCGGGACAGAGCTCTACGAGCAGTACTTC | CASSAATGTELYEQYF
. | TRBJ1-3 | TRBV11-2 | . | TGTGCCAGCAGCCCCGGGGGGGCTGGAAACACCATATATTTT | CASSPGGAGNTIYF
. | TRBJ2-3 | TRBV5-1 | TRBD2 | TGCGCCAGCAGCTCGGATAGCGGGAGTGATACGCAGTATTTT | CASSSDSGSDTQYF
. | TRBJ1-5 | TRBV6-6 | . | TGTGCCACCAGGTCCGGAGAGGGGCCCCAGCATTTT | CATRSGEGPQHF
. | TRBJ1-5 | TRBV7-9 | . | TGTGCCAGCAGCTCCAGTCTGGGCAATCAGCCCCAGCATTTT | CASSSSLGNQPQHF
. | TRBJ2-7 | TRBV5-1 | TRBD2 | TGCGCCAGCAGTCGGGGGGGCGAGCAGTACTTC | CASSRGGEQYF
. | TRBJ1-1 | TRBV18 | . | TGTGCCAGCTCACCCACAGGAGGGGCCACTGAAGCTTTCTTT | CASSPTGGATEAFF
once | TRBJ2-2 | TRBV7-2 | TRBD2 | TGTGCCAGCAGCTTGTTCGGGGGGGGCGGGGAGCTGTTTTTT | CASSLFGGGGELFF
. | TRBJ2-7 | TRBV7-9 | . | TGTGCCAGCAGCTCAAGCCGGGACATCTCCTACGAGCAGTACTTC | CASSSSRDISYEQYF
. | TRBJ2-7 | TRBV30 | . | TGTGCCTGGAGGCAGGGTTACGAGCAGTACTTC | CAWRQGYEQYF
. | TRBJ1-1 | TRBV19 | . | TGTGCCAGTAGTACCCAAGGGGGGGGTACTGAAGCTTTCTTT | CASSTQGGGTEAFF
. | TRBJ2-7 | TRBV5-1 | TRBD2 | TGCGCCAGCAGCCTACTAGCGGGAGGCCCCTACGAGCAGTACTTC | CASSLLAGGPYEQYF
once | TRBJ2-7 | TRBV10-3 | TRBD2 | TGTGCCATCAGTGCTAGCGGGAGGAACTACGAGCAGTACTTC | CAISASGRNYEQYF
. | TRBJ2-5 | TRBV5-1 | TRBD2 | TGCGCCAGCAGCACGGGCTTGACTAGCGGGGGGGGAGGGACCCAGTACTTC | CASSTGLTSGGGGTQYF
. | TRBJ2-6 | TRBV25-1 | TRBD1 | TGTGCCAGCAGTGCCCCAGACAGGGAAGCTGGGGCCAACGTCCTGACTTTC | CASSAPDREAGANVLTF
. | TRBJ2-6 | TRBV7-2 | TRBD2 | TGTGCCAGCAGCTGGACGGGGGGGGATTTCTCTGGGGCCAACGGCCTGACTTTC | CASSWTGGDFSGANGLTF
. | TRBJ2-7 | TRBV7-8 | TRBD1 | TGTGCCAGCAGCTTAGTATCCCGACAGGGGGCCCACGAGCAGTACTTC | CASSLVSRQGAHEQYF
. | TRBJ1-4 | TRBV30 | . | TGTGCCTGGAGTAGAGGGGGTCCAGCAACTAATGAAAAACTGTTTTTT | CAWSRGGPATNEKLFF
few | TRBJ2-7 | TRBV10-3 | TRBD2 | TGTGCCATCAGTGCCACTAGCGGTTCCTACGAGCAGTACTTC | CAISATSGSYEQYF
. | TRBJ2-7 | TRBV6-1 | . | TGTGCCAGCAGTGAAGCGCTTAGTTGGTACGAGCAGTACTTC | CASSEALSWYEQYF
. | TRBJ2-3 | TRBV7-8 | . | TGTGCCAGCAGCCGGGGAGCATCCACAGATACGCAGTATTTT | CASSRGASTDTQYF
few | TRBJ1-3 | TRBV11-2 | . | TGTGCCAGCAGCCGAGAAGGAAACACCATATATTTT | CASSREGNTIYF
. | TRBJ1-4 | TRBV7-2 | . | TGTGCCAGCAGCAGAGCCTCGGGGACTAATGAAAAACTGTTTTTT | CASSRASGTNEKLFF
. | TRBJ1-2 | TRBV7-9 | . | TGTTCCAGCAGCTTAGACAGGCACTATGGCTACACCTTC | CSSSLDRHYGYTF
once | TRBJ1-6 | TRBV18 | . | TGTGCCAGCTCACCCCTCCGGGACACCAATTCACCCCTCCACTTT | CASSPLRDTNSPLHF